The 5 T cell receptor beta chains in this list originate from one sample, sequenced in a study of T cells in Graves' hyperthyroidism and ophthalmopathy. The source material, RNA transcripts, was used to amplify TCR beta CDR3 regions. With the HTBI primer set, the TCR CDR3 went through a first round of RT-PCR. TCRdb fed the multiplex PCR reads into MiXCR, producing one record per CDR3 protein. The sample comprises around 60,000 distinct CDR3 sequences, 49% of which are singletons, and around 11% rests with the top ten. The sample taken for sequencing was blood. The receptors here all came from a woman in her twenties or thirties with Graves' ophthalmopathy.

This clonotype has a count of ten or more. The chain joins TRBV6-6 to TRBJ2-7; TRBD1 matches at 9 bases. J gave up 4 bases and V 6 bases, and 10 bases lay outside the gene matches. The CDR3 is 15 residues long. Germline-derived CDR1 and CDR2 are MNHNY and SVGAGI (reference sequence). The CDR3 DNA sequence: TGTGCCAGCAGGCCTTGGGGACAGGGAGGATACGAGCAGTACTTC. Amino acids: CASRPWGQGGYEQYF.

J is TRBJ2-5 and V is TRBV29-1; 9 bases agree with TRBD1. The CDR3 runs to 16 residues. Germline assignment: CDR1 SQVTM and CDR2 ANQGSEA. J was trimmed by 0 bases and V by 3 bases; bases with no gene match: 8. CDR3 DNA: TGCAGCGTTGACGGGGGACAGGGCGAGTACCAAGAGACCCAGTACTTC. Encoded protein: CSVDGGQGEYQETQYF.

The chain carries TRBV29-1 and TRBJ2-7, with 8 bases fitting TRBD1. This CDR3 is built from 13 residues. The trim removed 5 bases at V and 7 bases at J, leaving 10 bases unmatched. Germline V gives CDR1 SQVTM, CDR2 ANQGSEA. CDR3 sequence (DNA): TGCAGCGTTTACTGGGCAGGGGGCCTAGAGCAGTACTTC. Its protein product is CSVYWAGGLEQYF.

The table lists this clonotype with many counts. The rearrangement joins TRBV5-6 to TRBJ1-2, with a possible D match to TRBD1 (6 bases). Germline CDR1 is SGHDT and CDR2 is YYEEEE. The V gene lost 5 bases and the J gene lost 4 bases, with 21 bases spanning the gap. The CDR3 covers 16 residues. CDR3 residues: CASRPAGTSGGYGYTF. The CDR3 DNA reads as TGTGCCAGCAGACCGGCCGGGACATCAGGCGGCTATGGCTACACCTTC. Looking up the rest from reference TRBV5-6 and TRBJ1-2 gives the full variable domain: DAGVTQSPTHLIKTRGQQVTLRCSPKSGHDTVSWYQQALGQGPQFIFQYYEEEERQRGNFPDRFSGHQFPNYSSELNVNALLLGDSALYLCASRPAGTSGGYGYTFGSGTRLTVV.

Of note for this clonotype: Given the absence of the conserved phenylalanine or tryptophan at the CDR3 end, a read error is likely. V gene TRBV5-6 combines with J gene TRBJ2-7, with D uncertain. The germline V and J ends were trimmed by 4 bases and 6 bases, with 14 bases remaining between them. Germline assignment: CDR1 SGHDT and CDR2 YYEEEE. The length of the CDR3 is 13 residues. CDR3 amino acids: CASSHITESEQYL. CDR3 DNA sequence: TGTGCCAGCAGCCACATAACGGAATCCGAGCAGTACCTC.